This entry lists 23 T cell receptor beta chains sequenced from one sample in a study of tumor and adjacent non-tumor tissue in lung cancer. No cell sorting was done before RNA was extracted from the tissue. The normal lung tissue was taken more than 3 cm from the tumor edge. The library came from three nested PCR rounds adapted from ARM-PCR protocols. TCRdb recomputed calls from the multiplex PCR reads with MiXCR, one row per CDR3 protein. Among about 100,000 distinct CDR3 sequences, 55% to 65% were seen once, and the ten largest hold approximately 19%. The sequenced sample consisted of distant non-tumor lung tissue. The receptors were gathered from a man aged 30-40 years with non-small cell lung cancer.

This clonotype has just one count. This may arise from a read error, as a much more abundant clone is one base away. The J gene is TRBJ2-3, the V gene TRBV5-4; D is unclear. V was trimmed by 4 bases and J by 0 bases, leaving 9 bases between them. Germline-derived CDR1 and CDR2 are SGHNT and YYREEE (reference sequence). The CDR3 totals 14 residues. The CDR3 spells CASSPEQSTDTQYF. CDR3 nucleotides: TGTGCCAGCAGCCCAGAACAAAGCACAGATACGCAGTATTTT. Filled out from reference TRBV5-4 and TRBJ2-3, the complete variable domain reads ETGVTQSPTHLIKTRGQQVTLRCSSQSGHNTVSWYQQALGQGPQFIFQYYREEENGRGNFPPRFSGLQFPNYSSELNVNALELDDSALYLCASSPEQSTDTQYFGPGTRLTVL.

On this clonotype: This may stem from a read error, because a much larger clone lies one nucleotide away. CDR3 protein: CARSVSPGSSYEQYF. CDR3 DNA sequence: TGCGCCAGAAGCGTGAGTCCAGGGAGCTCCTACGAGCAGTACTTC. J is TRBJ2-7 and V is TRBV5-1, with D perhaps given as TRBD1 or TRBD2 (5 bases each). This CDR3 spans 15 amino acids. V lost 8 bases, J lost 0 bases, and 18 bases lay in between. Germline lookup yields CDR1 SGHRS and CDR2 YFSETQ.

With respect to this clonotype: This may stem from a read error, because a much larger clone lies one nucleotide away. The chain carries TRBV20-1 and TRBJ2-2; TRBD1 or TRBD2 may be the D gene (5 bases each). This CDR3 is 11 amino acids long. Trimming removed 6 bases at V and 7 bases at J, with 9 bases between. From germline, CDR1 is DFQATT and CDR2 SNEGSKA (reference sequence). The CDR3 DNA is TGCAGTGCCGGGGCGGTCGGGGAGCTGTTTTTT. Its translation: CSAGAVGELFF.

About this clonotype itself: Sequence at one end of the junction differs from germline and may be a read error. The J gene is TRBJ2-2, the V gene TRBV6-2 or TRBV6-3, with D perhaps being TRBD1 or TRBD2 (5 bases each). The germline V gene has CDR1 MNHEY and CDR2 SVGEGT. The CDR3 is 15 residues long. CDR3 DNA sequence: TGTTCCAGCATAAGAGGGACGATGAACACCGGGGAGCTGTTTTTT. It translates to CSSIRGTMNTGELFF.

V is TRBV20-1 and J is TRBJ2-3; a possible D gene is TRBD2 (6 bases). The CDR3 is made up of 15 amino acids. The ends were cut back, 3 bases at V and 4 bases at J, with 17 bases in the middle. Germline V gene sequence: CDR1 DFQATT, CDR2 SNEGSKA (reference sequence). In nucleotides, the CDR3 is TGCAGTGCTAGGGTAACGGGGAGGCCATCAGATACGCAGTATTTT. It specifies CSARVTGRPSDTQYF.

This clonotype was observed many times. The V gene is TRBV5-4, the J gene TRBJ2-5; 14 bases agree with TRBD2. Trimming removed 4 bases from V and 5 bases from J; junction bases left unmatched: 7. Germline loops: CDR1 SGHNT, CDR2 YYREEE (reference sequence). This CDR3 region has 16 residues. The CDR3: CASSPGTSGRYETQYF. CDR3 DNA: TGTGCCAGCAGCCCCGGGACTAGCGGGAGATATGAGACCCAGTACTTC.

As concerns this clonotype: This may be a read error, as it is one base from a much larger clone. The CDR3 ends on some other residue instead of the conserved phenylalanine or tryptophan, so this is likely a read error. The chain carries TRBV29-1 and TRBJ2-7, with a weak D call TRBD1 (5 bases). V shed 7 bases and J shed 8 bases, with 12 bases lying between them. The germline V gene encodes CDR1 SQVTM and CDR2 ANQGSEA. This CDR3 is built from 10 residues. The CDR3 loop is CSASQGQQYS. In DNA, the CDR3 is TGCAGCGCTTCTCAGGGTCAGCAGTACTCC.

This clonotype was seen a single time. This is likely a read error, given that the CDR3 carries no conserved phenylalanine or tryptophan at its end. The rearrangement joins TRBV20-1 to TRBJ2-2, with D tentatively TRBD1 (6 bases). Germline loops: CDR1 DFQATT, CDR2 SNEGSKA (reference sequence). The CDR3 consists of 15 residues. The DNA of the CDR3 is TGCAGTGTCCCTAGACAGGAAGGAAACACGGGGGAGCTGTTTCTT. Protein: CSVPRQEGNTGELFL.

The CDR3 DNA follows: TGCAGTGCTCCAATCGTTCGTTTCCTAAATACCCAGTACTTC. Amino acids: CSAPIVRFLNTQYF. This sequence joins TRBV20-1 and TRBJ2-5; no reliable D call. The CDR3 is 14 amino acids. Trimming shortened V by 5 bases and J by 8 bases, and 21 bases separated the two germline ends. The germline CDR1 and CDR2 sequences are DFQATT and SNEGSKA (reference sequence).

This clonotype was recorded at least ten times. The chain carries TRBV6-1 and TRBJ2-7; D uncertain. Per germline, CDR1 MNHNS and CDR2 SASEGT. The V and J ends lost 4 bases and 3 bases respectively, with 19 bases between them. The CDR3 is 16 residues long. The CDR3 here is CASSGFLANRIYEQYF. CDR3 nucleotide sequence: TGTGCCAGCAGTGGCTTCCTTGCTAACCGAATCTACGAGCAGTACTTC.

This clonotype was seen only once. It is likely a read error, because the conserved phenylalanine at the end of the CDR3 is missing. The chain employs TRBV12-3 or TRBV12-4 and TRBJ2-1; TRBD1 might be the D (6 bases). Trimming left V 4 bases short and J 6 bases short, with 10 bases between. CDR3 length: 13 amino acids. In DNA, the CDR3 is TGTGCCAGCAGTTCCGGACAGACCAATGAGCAGTTCTCC. Translating gives CASSSGQTNEQFS.

This clonotype was counted many times. The rearrangement uses TRBV4-2 and TRBJ1-3; D gene uncertain. Germline CDR1 LGHNA, CDR2 YNFKEQ. The CDR3 is 13 amino acids. V was trimmed by 3 bases and J by 4 bases, leaving 7 bases between them. CDR3 sequence reads: CASSHPGGNTIYF. The CDR3 DNA is TGTGCCAGCAGCCACCCGGGAGGAAACACCATATATTTT.

This chain uses TRBV7-3 with TRBJ2-5; D perhaps matches TRBD2 (6 bases). There are 15 residues in the CDR3. The ends were cut back, 2 bases at V and 1 base at J, with 11 bases in the middle. CDR1 is SGHTA and CDR2 is FQGTGA in the germline V gene. CDR3 in DNA: TGTGCCAGCAGCTTATGGGCGGGGACCCAAGAGACCCAGTACTTC. Amino acid sequence: CASSLWAGTQETQYF.

Concerning this clonotype: This sequence may be a read error, since a much larger clone differs from it by one base. The chain has TRBV12-3 or TRBV12-4 and TRBJ1-1; a weak D match, TRBD1 (5 bases). The V and J ends lost 6 bases and 4 bases respectively, with 15 bases between them. This CDR3 is 14 amino acids long. CDR3 DNA: TGTGCCAGCAGACACGGGACGGCGATCACTGAAGCTTTCTTT. Translation: CASRHGTAITEAFF.

The V gene is TRBV6-5, the J gene TRBJ2-3; 8 bases are shared with TRBD2. Germline values: CDR1 MNHEY, CDR2 SVGAGI. The junction had 19 bases not matched to a gene; V was cut back by 11 bases and J by 9 bases. The CDR3 is 15 residues long. CDR3 amino acids: CAGWGASGSEETQYF. The CDR3 nucleotides read TGTGCCGGCTGGGGGGCCAGCGGGAGTGAGGAGACGCAGTATTTT.

About this clonotype: One junction end does not reproduce the germline sequence, and a read error may be involved. V usage is TRBV20-1 and J usage is TRBJ2-5, with D tentatively TRBD1 (6 bases). CDR3 size: 12 residues. CDR1 and CDR2 from the germline V gene are DFQATT and SNEGSKA (reference sequence). The CDR3 coding sequence is TGCAGTGTTAAAATGGGACAAGTGACCCAGTATTTC. This codes for CSVKMGQVTQYF.

As regards this clonotype: One base away lies a much larger clone, so this may be a sequencing read error. The V gene is TRBV30, the J gene TRBJ2-2; possibly TRBD2 for D (6 bases). Germline V gives CDR1 GTSNPN, CDR2 SVGIG (reference sequence). The CDR3 is 16 residues long. CDR3 loop: CAWGVWGEMRTGELFF. The DNA of the CDR3 is TGTGCCTGGGGTGTATGGGGGGAGATGCGCACCGGGGAGCTGTTTTTT.

Notes on this clonotype: A read error may be the cause here, since a much bigger clone is one base away. The chain combines TRBV5-1 with TRBJ2-7; tentatively, D is TRBD1 (5 bases). Looked up from germline, CDR1 is SGHRS and CDR2 is YFSETQ. The ends were cut back, 2 bases at V and 2 bases at J, with 17 bases in the middle. This CDR3 region has 16 residues. CDR3 in amino acids: CASSFQGQQTTYEQYF. Here the CDR3 DNA reads TGCGCCAGCAGCTTCCAGGGCCAGCAAACCACCTACGAGCAGTACTTC.

The sample holds a few counts of this clonotype. This may be a read error, as it is one base from a much larger clone. V usage is TRBV29-1 and J usage is TRBJ2-7; TRBD1 might be the D (7 bases). CDR1 and CDR2 (germline): SQVTM, ANQGSEA. V lost 1 base to trimming and J lost 6 bases, with 19 bases between them. The CDR3 length is 15 residues. This CDR3 reads CSVEGRGTANGEQYF. CDR3 in DNA: TGCAGCGTTGAAGGTCGGGGGACAGCCAACGGCGAGCAGTACTTC.

With regard to this clonotype: Compared with germline, one end of the junction differs, possibly owing to a read error. The chain has TRBV10-1 and TRBJ2-3; TRBD2 is a possible D gene (5 bases). The CDR3 has 17 amino acids. CDR1 WNHNN and CDR2 SYGVQD come from the germline V gene (reference sequence). Here the CDR3 reads CACSPGLLTPSIDTQYF. The DNA for the CDR3 is TGCGCCTGCAGTCCTGGACTGTTAACACCTAGCATAGATACGCAGTATTTT.

Note on this clonotype: A much larger clone sits a single nucleotide away, making a read error possible. V and J are TRBV24-1 and TRBJ2-1; TRBD1 is a possible D gene (5 bases). V lost 9 bases, J lost 9 bases, and 20 bases lay in between. CDR1 is KGHDR, CDR2 SFDVKD, per germline. This CDR3 contains 14 residues. The CDR3, as DNA: TGTGCCACCCCTGGGGCCCCAGGGAAGGGTGAGCAGTTCTTC. As protein: CATPGAPGKGEQFF.

With respect to this clonotype: A clone one base away is much larger, so this may be a read error. The rearrangement joins TRBV5-6 to TRBJ1-1, with D tentatively TRBD1 (6 bases). Germline V lookup: CDR1 SGHDT, CDR2 YYEEEE. The V end was cut by 7 bases, the J end by 4 bases, with 14 bases between. The CDR3 has 13 residues. CDR3 nucleotides: TGTGCCAGCGAGGGGGTACTGAGCACTGAAGCTTTCTTT. Residues: CASEGVLSTEAFF.

About this clonotype itself: A much bigger clone sits one base away, suggesting this may be a read error. The chain recombines TRBV4-1 with TRBJ2-7; D gene ambiguous. Germline V gene data show CDR1 as MGHRA and CDR2 as YSYEKL. This CDR3 has 13 amino acids. The CDR3 DNA is TGCGCCAGCAGCCAAGGAGCTGGCTACGAGCGGTACTTC. Translation: CASSQGAGYERYF.